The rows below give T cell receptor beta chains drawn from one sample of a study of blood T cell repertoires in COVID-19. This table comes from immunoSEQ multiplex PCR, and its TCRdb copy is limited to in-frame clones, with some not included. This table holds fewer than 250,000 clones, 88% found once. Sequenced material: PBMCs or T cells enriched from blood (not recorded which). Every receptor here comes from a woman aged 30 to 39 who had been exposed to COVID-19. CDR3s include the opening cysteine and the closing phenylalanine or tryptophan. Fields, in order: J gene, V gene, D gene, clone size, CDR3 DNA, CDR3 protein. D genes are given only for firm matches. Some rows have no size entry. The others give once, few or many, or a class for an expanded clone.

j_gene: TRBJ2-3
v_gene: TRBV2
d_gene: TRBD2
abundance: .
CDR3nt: TGTGCCAGCAGCGGACTAGCGGGACCAGATACGCAGTATTTT
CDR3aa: CASSGLAGPDTQYF

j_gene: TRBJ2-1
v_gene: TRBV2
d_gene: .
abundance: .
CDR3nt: TGTGCCAGCCGGAGGAAGGGCGCGTACAATGAGCAGTTCTTC
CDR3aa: CASRRKGAYNEQFF

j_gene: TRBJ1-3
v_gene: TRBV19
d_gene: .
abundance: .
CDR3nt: TGTGCCAGTAGTGTTCGGTCTCGACTGGAGTACACCATATATTTT
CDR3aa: CASSVRSRLEYTIYF

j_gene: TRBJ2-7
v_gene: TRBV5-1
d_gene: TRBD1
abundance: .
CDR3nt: TGCGCCAGCAGCTTGGGACAGGGGCTCGAGCAGTACTTC
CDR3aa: CASSLGQGLEQYF

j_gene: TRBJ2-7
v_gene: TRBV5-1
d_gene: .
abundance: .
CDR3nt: TGCGCCAGCAGCTTGGCCGTCAGGGCCTACGAGCAGTACTTC
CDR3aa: CASSLAVRAYEQYF

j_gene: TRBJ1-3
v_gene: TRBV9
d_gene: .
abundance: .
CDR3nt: TGTGCCAGCAGCGTAGGCCAGCCGGGGGCTGGAAACACCATATATTTT
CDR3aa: CASSVGQPGAGNTIYF

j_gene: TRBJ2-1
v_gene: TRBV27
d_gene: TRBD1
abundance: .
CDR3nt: TGTGCCAGCAGTGCCTTACCCACAGGGGGCATGGTTCGCAATGAGCAGTTCTTC
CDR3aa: CASSALPTGGMVRNEQFF

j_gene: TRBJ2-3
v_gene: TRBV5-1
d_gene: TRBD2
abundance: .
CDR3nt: TGCGCCAGCAGCATCGGGACTAGCGGAGATACGCAGTATTTT
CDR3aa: CASSIGTSGDTQYF

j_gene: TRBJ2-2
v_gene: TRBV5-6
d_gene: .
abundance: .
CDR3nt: TGTGCCAGCAGCTTGGGAGGGACCGGGGAGCTGTTTTTT
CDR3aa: CASSLGGTGELFF

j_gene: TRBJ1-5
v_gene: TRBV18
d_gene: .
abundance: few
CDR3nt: TGTGCCAGCTCAGCCGGGACACCCAACCATAGCAATCAGCCCCAGCATTTT
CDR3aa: CASSAGTPNHSNQPQHF

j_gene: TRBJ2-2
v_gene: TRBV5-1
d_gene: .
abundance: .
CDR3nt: TGCGCCAGCAGCTTGGCAGGCGGGACGAACACCGGGGAGCTGTTTTTT
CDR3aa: CASSLAGGTNTGELFF

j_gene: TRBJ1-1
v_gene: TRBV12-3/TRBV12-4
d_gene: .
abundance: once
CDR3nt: TGTGCCAGCACGGACTTCATGAACACTGAAGCTTTCTTT
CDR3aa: CASTDFMNTEAFF

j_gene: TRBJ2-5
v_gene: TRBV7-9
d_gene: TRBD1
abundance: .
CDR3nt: TGTGCCAGCAGCTCGGACAGGGAGGAGGAGACCCAGTACTTC
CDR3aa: CASSSDREEETQYF

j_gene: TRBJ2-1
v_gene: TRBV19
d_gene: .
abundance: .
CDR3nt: TGTGCCAGTAGAAAGACAGTCCTACTGGGAAATGAGCAGTTCTTC
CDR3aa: CASRKTVLLGNEQFF

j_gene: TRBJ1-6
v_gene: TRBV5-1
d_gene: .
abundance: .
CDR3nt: TGCGCCAGCAGCTTTTCCTCGACAGAACCCCTCCACTTT
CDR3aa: CASSFSSTEPLHF

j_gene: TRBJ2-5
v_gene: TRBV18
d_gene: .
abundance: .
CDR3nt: TGTGCCAGCTCACCGCTGCTAGCTGGGGAGACCCAGTACTTC
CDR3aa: CASSPLLAGETQYF

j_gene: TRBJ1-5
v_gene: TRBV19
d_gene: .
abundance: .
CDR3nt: TGTGCCAGTAGTATACGGGTAGAACAGCCCCAGCATTTT
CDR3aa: CASSIRVEQPQHF

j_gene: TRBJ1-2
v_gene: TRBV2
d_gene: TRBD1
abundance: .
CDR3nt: TGTGCCAGCAGTGATGGGGAGGAGGACAGGGGGCTTCGCGGCTATGGCTACACCTTC
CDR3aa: CASSDGEEDRGLRGYGYTF

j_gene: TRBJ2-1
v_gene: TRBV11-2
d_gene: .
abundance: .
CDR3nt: TGTGCCAGCAGCTCCCGCCAAGCGGAGGCGTACAATGAGCAGTTCTTC
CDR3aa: CASSSRQAEAYNEQFF

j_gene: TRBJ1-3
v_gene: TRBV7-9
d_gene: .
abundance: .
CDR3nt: TGTGCCAGCAAACCAGGGGTTGGAAACACCATATATTTT
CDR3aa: CASKPGVGNTIYF

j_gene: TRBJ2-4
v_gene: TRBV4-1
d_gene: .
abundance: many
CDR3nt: TGCGCCAGCAGCCAAGTCGGGGTGAAGGCCAAAAACATTCAGTACTTC
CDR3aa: CASSQVGVKAKNIQYF

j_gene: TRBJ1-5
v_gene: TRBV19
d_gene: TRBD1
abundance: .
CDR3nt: TGTGCCAGTAGTACCTGGACAGGGGGGGATCAGCCCCAGCATTTT
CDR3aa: CASSTWTGGDQPQHF

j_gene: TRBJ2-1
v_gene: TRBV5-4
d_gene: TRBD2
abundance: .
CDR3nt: TGTGCCAGCAGCCGGACTAGCGGGAGTAACGTGGGGTTCTTC
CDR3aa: CASSRTSGSNVGFF

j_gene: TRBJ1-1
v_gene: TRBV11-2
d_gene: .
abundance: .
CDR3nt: TGTGCCAGCAGCTTAGATAATGCGGGGGTAAGGGCTGAAGCTTTCTTT
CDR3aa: CASSLDNAGVRAEAFF

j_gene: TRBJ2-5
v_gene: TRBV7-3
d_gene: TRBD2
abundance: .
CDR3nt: TGTGCCAGCAGCTCTACCGGGAGGTCCGCGCTAGAGACCCAGTACTTC
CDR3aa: CASSSTGRSALETQYF

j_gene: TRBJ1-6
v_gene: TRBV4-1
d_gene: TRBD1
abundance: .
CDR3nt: TGCGCCAGCAGCCAAGCCCCAGGACAGGACCGAAATAATTCACCCCTCCACTTT
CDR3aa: CASSQAPGQDRNNSPLHF

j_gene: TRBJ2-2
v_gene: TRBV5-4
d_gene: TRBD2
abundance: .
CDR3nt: TGTGCCAGCAGCGGGGGACTAGCGGGAGGGCCAGTTGGGGAGCTGTTTTTT
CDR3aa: CASSGGLAGGPVGELFF

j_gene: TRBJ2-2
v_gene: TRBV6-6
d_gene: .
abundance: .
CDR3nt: TGTGCCAGCAGTTACGTAGCTTCCGGGGAGCTGTTTTTT
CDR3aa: CASSYVASGELFF

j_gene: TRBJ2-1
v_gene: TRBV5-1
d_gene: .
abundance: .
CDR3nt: TGCGCCAGCAGCTTGGAGTTGTCAGCCTACAATGAGCAGTTCTTC
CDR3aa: CASSLELSAYNEQFF

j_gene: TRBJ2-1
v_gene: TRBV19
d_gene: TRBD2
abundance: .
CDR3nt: TGTGCCAGTAGTATCGCTAGCGGGAGAAGATTTGGCTATGAGCAGTTCTTC
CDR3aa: CASSIASGRRFGYEQFF

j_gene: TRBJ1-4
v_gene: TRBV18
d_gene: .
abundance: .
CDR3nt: TGTGCCAGCTCACTAACGGGATTAACTAATGAAAAACTGTTTTTT
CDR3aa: CASSLTGLTNEKLFF

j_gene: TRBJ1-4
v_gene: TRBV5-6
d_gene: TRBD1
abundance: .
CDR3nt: TGTGCCAGCAGCGACCCCAGGACAGGGGATGAAAAACTGTTTTTT
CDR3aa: CASSDPRTGDEKLFF

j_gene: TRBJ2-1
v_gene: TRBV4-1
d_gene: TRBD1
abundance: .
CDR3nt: TGCGCCAGCACCGGGACAGGGGGGAATGAGCAGTTCTTC
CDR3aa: CASTGTGGNEQFF

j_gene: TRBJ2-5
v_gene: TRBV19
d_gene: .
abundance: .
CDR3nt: TGTGCCAGTAGCCCGGACATGGGTCAGACCCAGCACTTC
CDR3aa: CASSPDMGQTQHF

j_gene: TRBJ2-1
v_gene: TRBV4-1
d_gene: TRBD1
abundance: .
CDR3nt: TGCGCCAGCAGCCGACTGACAGGGGGCGAGTACAATGAGCAGTTCTTC
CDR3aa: CASSRLTGGEYNEQFF

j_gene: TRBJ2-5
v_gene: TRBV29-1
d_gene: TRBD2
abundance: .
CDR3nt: TGCAGCGTTCCGACTAGCGGGAGGGCCGACGAGACCCAGTACTTC
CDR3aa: CSVPTSGRADETQYF

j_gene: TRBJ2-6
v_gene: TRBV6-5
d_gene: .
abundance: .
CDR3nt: TGTGCCAGCAGTCGAGGACATGCTGGGGCCAACGTCCTGACTTTC
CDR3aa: CASSRGHAGANVLTF

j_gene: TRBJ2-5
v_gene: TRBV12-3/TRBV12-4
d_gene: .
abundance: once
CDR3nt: TGTGCCAGCAGTGGGACACGAGAGACCCAGTACTTC
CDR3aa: CASSGTRETQYF

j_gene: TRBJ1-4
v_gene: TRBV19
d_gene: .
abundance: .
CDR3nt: TGTGCCAGTAGCCGAGACAGTTCACCGCGGGAAAAACTGTTTTTT
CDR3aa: CASSRDSSPREKLFF

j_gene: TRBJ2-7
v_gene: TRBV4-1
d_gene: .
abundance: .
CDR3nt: TGCGCCAGCAGCCAAGAATGGAGCAGCGCTGGGGAGCAGTACTTC
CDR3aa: CASSQEWSSAGEQYF

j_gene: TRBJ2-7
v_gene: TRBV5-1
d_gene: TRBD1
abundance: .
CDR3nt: TGCGCCAGCAGTTATGGGACAGTTCCTTACGAGCAGTACTTC
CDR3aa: CASSYGTVPYEQYF

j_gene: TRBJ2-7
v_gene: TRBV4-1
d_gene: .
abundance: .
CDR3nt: TGCGCCAGCAGCCAAGTTGGCAGACACTACGAGCAGTACTTC
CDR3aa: CASSQVGRHYEQYF

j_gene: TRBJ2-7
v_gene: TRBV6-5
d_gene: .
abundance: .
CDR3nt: TGTGCCAGCAGTTACTCGTCACAATACGAGCAGTACTTC
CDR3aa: CASSYSSQYEQYF

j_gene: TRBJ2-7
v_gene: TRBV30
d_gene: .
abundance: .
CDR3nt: TGTGCCTGGAGTGCCCCTACGAGCAGTACAGAGGGGTACTTC
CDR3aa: CAWSAPTSSTEGYF

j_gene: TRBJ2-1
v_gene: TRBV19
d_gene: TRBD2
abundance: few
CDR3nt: TGTGCCAGTAGTACGCTTACTAGCGGAAGCTCCTACAATGAGCAGTTCTTC
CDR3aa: CASSTLTSGSSYNEQFF

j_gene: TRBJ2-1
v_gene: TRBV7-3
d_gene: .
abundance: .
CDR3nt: TGTGCCAGCAGCTTGCTGGGGGCAGGTCTCCACAATGAGCAGTTCTTC
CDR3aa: CASSLLGAGLHNEQFF

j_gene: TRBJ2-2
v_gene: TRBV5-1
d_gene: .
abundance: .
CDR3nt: TGCGCCAGCAGCTTGGTTCCAGGGCCGAGTAACACCGGGGAGCTGTTTTTT
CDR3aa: CASSLVPGPSNTGELFF

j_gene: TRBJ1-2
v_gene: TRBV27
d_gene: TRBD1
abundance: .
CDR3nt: TGTGCCAGCAGCCCCCGGGACAGGTTTGGTGGCTACACCTTC
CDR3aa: CASSPRDRFGGYTF

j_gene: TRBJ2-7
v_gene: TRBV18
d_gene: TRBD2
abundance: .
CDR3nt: TGTGCCAGCTCACCGACTGGAGCGGGAGGGCCCCTCAGCGCCTACGAGCAGTACTTC
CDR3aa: CASSPTGAGGPLSAYEQYF

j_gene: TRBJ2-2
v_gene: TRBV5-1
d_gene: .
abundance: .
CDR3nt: TGCGCCAGCAGCTTGGTATGGACTAAGGGTCCGGGTTCGGGCACCGGGGAGCTGTTTTTT
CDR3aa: CASSLVWTKGPGSGTGELFF

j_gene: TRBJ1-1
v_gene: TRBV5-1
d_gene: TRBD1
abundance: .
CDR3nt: TGCGCCAGCAGCTTACCGGGACAGCTGAACACTGAAGCTTTCTTT
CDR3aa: CASSLPGQLNTEAFF

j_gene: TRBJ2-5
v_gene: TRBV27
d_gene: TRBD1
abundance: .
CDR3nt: TGTGCCAGCAGTTTGCAGGGGGACCAAGAGACCCAGTACTTC
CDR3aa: CASSLQGDQETQYF

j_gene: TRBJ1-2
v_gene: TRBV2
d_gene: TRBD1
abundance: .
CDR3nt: TGTGCCAGCAGTCCCTTAAGGTACCCGGGACAGGGTTATGGCTACACCTTC
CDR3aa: CASSPLRYPGQGYGYTF

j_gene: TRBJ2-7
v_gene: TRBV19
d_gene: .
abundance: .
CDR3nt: TGTGCCAGTAGTATGGCAGGGCTCTACGAGCAGTACTTC
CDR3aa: CASSMAGLYEQYF

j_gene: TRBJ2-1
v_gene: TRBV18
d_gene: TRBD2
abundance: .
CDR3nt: TGTGCCAGCCACACACTAGCGGGCAACCACAATGAGCAGTTCTTC
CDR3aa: CASHTLAGNHNEQFF

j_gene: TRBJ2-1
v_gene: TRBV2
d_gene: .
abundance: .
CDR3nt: TGTGCCAGCAGTGGCGCAGGGAAAGATGAGCAGTTCTTC
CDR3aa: CASSGAGKDEQFF

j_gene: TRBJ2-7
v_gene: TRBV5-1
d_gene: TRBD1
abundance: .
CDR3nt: TGCGCCAGCAGCTTTGCTTTAGGACAGGGCGTCAACGAGCAGTACTTC
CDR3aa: CASSFALGQGVNEQYF

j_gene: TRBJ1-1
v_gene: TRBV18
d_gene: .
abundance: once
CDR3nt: TGTGCCAGCTCACCAAAGGAGGTAGGATTGGACACTGAAGCTTTCTTT
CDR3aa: CASSPKEVGLDTEAFF

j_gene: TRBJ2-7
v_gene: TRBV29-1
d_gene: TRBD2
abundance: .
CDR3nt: TGCAGCGTTGGCCTAGCGGGGAGTGGCTACGAGCAGTACTTC
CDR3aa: CSVGLAGSGYEQYF

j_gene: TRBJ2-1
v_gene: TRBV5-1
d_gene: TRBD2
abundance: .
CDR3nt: TGCGCCAGCAGCCCCCCGACTAGCGGGCTTGGAAATGAGCAGTTCTTC
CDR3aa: CASSPPTSGLGNEQFF